The next 24 T cell receptor beta chains were all read from a single sample in a study of T cell changes during pregnancy in multiple sclerosis. TCRdb's table, derived via immunoSEQ multiplex PCR, lists solely in-frame clones and lacks some. The sample includes 45,000 or so clones, roughly 91% of them seen just once. The sequencing here drew on CD8+ T cells from peripheral blood mononuclear cells, taken after pregnancy. Source of these receptors: a female donor in good health, enrolled as a control in a pregnancy study.

Regarding this clone: At the DNA level, this CDR3 is encoded by other sequences in the same sample as well. The gene calls are TRBV11-1 and TRBJ1-4; no clear D gene. Germline V CDR1 and CDR2: SGHAT, FQDESV (reference sequence). V lost 1 base and J lost 0, with 6 bases in between. The CDR3 runs 15 residues. The CDR3 loop is CASSLGVATNEKLFF. CDR3 DNA sequence: TGTGCCAGCAGCTTAGGTGTAGCAACTAATGAAAAACTGTTTTTT.

The chain has TRBV2 and TRBJ2-5, with D possibly TRBD2 on 7 matching bases. The CDR3 is 14 amino acids. CDR1 is SNHLY and CDR2 is FYNNEI in the germline V gene. The V end lost 1 base, the J end lost 7 bases, and 13 bases lay between the germline ends. CDR3 in DNA: TGTGCCAGCAGTGAAGATCCGGGGGGCGGGACCCAGTACTTC. This sequence encodes CASSEDPGGGTQYF.

The V gene is TRBV5-3, the J gene TRBJ2-1; 10 nucleotides agree with TRBD2. TRBV5-3 is classed as an ORF, of uncertain function. Germline trimming cut 1 base from V and 0 bases from J; bases unmatched to any gene: 13. The CDR3 has 20 residues. The CDR3 region is CARSLHSGGTPKSSYNEQFF. CDR3 bases: TGTGCCAGAAGCTTGCATAGCGGGGGGACACCTAAGAGCTCCTACAATGAGCAGTTCTTC.

The chain recombines TRBV4-1 with TRBJ2-1; 13 bases are a match to TRBD2. The ends lost 5 bases at V and 7 bases at J; junction bases unmatched: 5. This CDR3 region has 15 residues. Germline CDR1 MGHRA, CDR2 YSYEKL. The CDR3 sequence is CASSDTSGGANEQFF. The CDR3 DNA follows: TGCGCCAGCAGCGATACTAGCGGGGGGGCAAATGAGCAGTTCTTC.

The chain carries TRBV9 and TRBJ1-5; D gene unclear. Trimming removed 7 bases from V and 9 bases from J, with 14 bases in between. Germline V gene sequence: CDR1 SGDLS, CDR2 YYNGEE. There are 12 residues in the CDR3. CDR3 amino acids: CASGQNSGPQHF. The CDR3 region has the DNA TGTGCCAGCGGGCAGAACTCTGGGCCCCAGCATTTT.

The V call is TRBV6-5, the J call TRBJ1-1, with D possibly TRBD1 on 5 matching bases. Germline CDR1 reads MNHEY; CDR2 reads SVGAGI. V lost 2 bases, J lost 5 bases, and 15 bases lay in between. CDR3 length: 15 amino acids. The CDR3, as DNA: TGTGCCAGCAGTTACAGTGTAACGGGGGGGACTGAAGCTTTCTTT. Its protein product is CASSYSVTGGTEAFF.

The chain uses TRBV7-9 and TRBJ2-3; possible D gene TRBD2, 7 bases. The CDR3 extends over 13 amino acids. Germline CDR1 is SEHNR and CDR2 is FQNEAQ (reference sequence). The CDR3 loop is CAGGGPSTDTQYF. The CDR3 DNA is TGTGCGGGAGGGGGGCCGTCCACAGATACGCAGTATTTT.

The chain recombines TRBV6-5 with TRBJ2-7, with D possibly matching TRBD2 (6 bases). Germline V CDR1 and CDR2: MNHEY, SVGAGI. Trimming took off 10 bases at V and 3 bases at J, with 7 bases between the two ends. The CDR3 loop spans 10 amino acids. The CDR3 DNA is TGTGCCACCGGGGGCTACGAGCAGTACTTC. It specifies CATGGYEQYF.

The J gene is TRBJ1-1, the V gene TRBV7-9; 7 nucleotides match TRBD1. J was trimmed by 3 bases and V by 8 bases; bases with no gene match: 12. This CDR3 is 15 amino acids long. CDR1 and CDR2 (germline): SEHNR, FQNEAQ (reference sequence). As DNA, the CDR3 is TGTGCCAGCCACCCTATGTTAACAGGGGACACTGAAGCTTTCTTT. Its protein is CASHPMLTGDTEAFF.

This chain joins TRBV13 and TRBJ1-4, with D possibly matching TRBD1 (6 bases). The germline V gene has CDR1 PRHDT and CDR2 FYEKMQ (reference sequence). The V gene lost 5 bases and the J gene lost 7 bases, with 11 bases spanning the gap. The CDR3 covers 13 residues. The CDR3: CASSLTGREKLFF. The DNA of the CDR3 is TGTGCCAGCAGCCTTACAGGGCGTGAAAAACTGTTTTTT.

The chain combines TRBV2 with TRBJ1-5, with D possibly being TRBD1 (6 bases). Trimming stripped 8 bases from V and 4 bases from J, with 15 bases between. CDR3 length: 14 amino acids. Germline V gene sequence: CDR1 SNHLY, CDR2 FYNNEI. The CDR3 protein is CASGGGPANQPQHF. Written as DNA, the CDR3 is TGTGCCAGCGGGGGGGGCCCGGCGAATCAGCCCCAGCATTTT.

J is TRBJ2-4 and V is TRBV4-3; D perhaps matches TRBD2 (7 bases). This CDR3 has 15 amino acids. V lost 4 bases, J lost 8 bases, and 18 bases lay in between. The germline V gene encodes CDR1 LGHNA and CDR2 YSLEER. The CDR3 DNA sequence: TGCGCCAGCAGCCTGGGGGGGCGTGGATATGACATTCAGTACTTC. It yields the protein CASSLGGRGYDIQYF.

This clone was seen a single time. This sequence joins TRBV11-3 and TRBJ1-1; 7 nucleotides align to TRBD1. Unmatched junction bases numbered 4, after V lost 3 bases and J lost 6 bases. CDR1 is SGHNT and CDR2 is YENEEA in the germline V gene. The length of the CDR3 is 13 residues. The CDR3 region is CASSFQGVSEAFF. The CDR3 region has the DNA TGTGCCAGCAGCTTCCAGGGGGTGTCTGAAGCTTTCTTT.

The chain has TRBV13 and TRBJ1-5; a weak D match, TRBD1 (6 bases). The V gene lost 0 bases and the J gene lost 5 bases, with 8 bases spanning the gap. Germline loops: CDR1 PRHDT, CDR2 FYEKMQ (reference sequence). There are 14 residues in the CDR3. The CDR3 spells CASSLGQGDQPQHF. CDR3 DNA sequence: TGTGCCAGCAGCTTAGGACAGGGCGATCAGCCCCAGCATTTT. Looking up the rest from reference TRBV13 and TRBJ1-5 gives the full variable domain: AAGVIQSPRHLIKEKRETATLKCYPIPRHDTVYWYQQGPGQDPQFLISFYEKMQSDKGSIPDRFSAQQFSDYHSELNMSSLELGDSALYFCASSLGQGDQPQHFGDGTRLSIL.

The chain links TRBV7-3 to TRBJ1-1; D may be TRBD1 (6 bases). The germline V gene encodes CDR1 SGHTA and CDR2 FQGTGA. Trimming removed 5 bases from V and 1 base from J, with 14 bases in between. The CDR3 covers 15 residues. The CDR3 sequence is CASSKQGGSNTEAFF. The CDR3 region has the DNA TGTGCCAGCAGCAAACAGGGTGGTTCGAACACTGAAGCTTTCTTT.

The chain is built from TRBV29-1 and TRBJ1-2; D unresolved. V was trimmed by 4 bases and J by 7 bases, leaving 10 bases between them. The CDR3 sequence is 11 residues long. The germline V gene has CDR1 SQVTM and CDR2 ANQGSEA. The CDR3 here is CSVAHEVGYTF. DNA for the CDR3: TGCAGCGTTGCTCACGAGGTTGGCTACACCTTC.

The chain combines TRBV5-1 with TRBJ2-5; a possible D gene is TRBD1 (6 bases). The end of the DNA aligns better with TRBJ2-7, so the J call may be wrong. Germline V gene sequence: CDR1 SGHRS, CDR2 YFSETQ. The CDR3 sequence is 13 residues long. The CDR3 sequence is CASSYDRTYEQYF. The CDR3 DNA sequence: TGCGCCAGCAGCTACGACAGGACCTACGAGCAGTACTTC.

The rearrangement uses TRBV29-1 and TRBJ2-7, with 8 bases identical to TRBD1. The V and J ends lost 7 bases and 0 bases, in that order; junction bases with no gene match: 11. From germline, CDR1 is SQVTM and CDR2 ANQGSEA. CDR3 length: 15 residues. The CDR3 DNA reads as TGCAGCGCCATCGCACCGGGACAGGTCTCCTACGAGCAGTACTTC. This translates into CSAIAPGQVSYEQYF.

J is TRBJ2-3 and V is TRBV4-2; D unclear. The CDR3 sequence is 16 residues long. V was pared by 0 bases and J by 0 bases, with 10 bases between. Germline V gives CDR1 LGHNA, CDR2 YNFKEQ. Here the CDR3 DNA reads TGTGCCAGCAGCCAAGATATGACAATTAGCACAGATACGCAGTATTTT. It specifies CASSQDMTISTDTQYF.

J is TRBJ1-5 and V is TRBV19; D perhaps matches TRBD1 (6 bases). With 7 bases removed from V and 5 bases from J, the gap between germline ends came to 12 bases. CDR3 length equals 13 residues. Germline CDR1 reads LNHDA; CDR2 reads SQIVND (reference sequence). In DNA, the CDR3 is TGTGCCAGTATGGGGGGGGCTTATCAGCCCCAGCATTTT. As protein: CASMGGAYQPQHF.

J is TRBJ1-4 and V is TRBV4-1, with D maybe TRBD1 (5 bases). Germline CDR1 reads MGHRA; CDR2 reads YSYEKL. Trimming cost V 1 base and J 6 bases, with 12 bases left between them. The length of the CDR3 is 15 residues. DNA of the CDR3: TGCGCCAGCAGCCAAGGACGGCAGGGTGATGAAAAACTGTTTTTT. Its protein product is CASSQGRQGDEKLFF.

The rearrangement joins TRBV29-1 to TRBJ1-2; D gene ambiguous. Germline V gives CDR1 SQVTM, CDR2 ANQGSEA. Trimming shortened V by 2 bases and J by 10 bases, and 11 bases separated the two germline ends. The CDR3 totals 11 residues. DNA for the CDR3: TGCAGCGTTGAAACGGAGGCCGTCTACACCTTC. Amino acid sequence: CSVETEAVYTF.

The V and J genes are TRBV6-1 and TRBJ1-1; 9 bases are shared with TRBD1. Germline CDR1 reads MNHNS; CDR2 reads SASEGT. The trim removed 8 bases at V and 6 bases at J, leaving 4 bases unmatched. CDR3 length equals 12 residues. Written as DNA, the CDR3 is TGTGCCAGCGGGGGGACAGGGCCTGAAGCTTTCTTT. It specifies CASGGTGPEAFF.

The J gene is TRBJ2-4, the V gene TRBV9; D may be TRBD2 (6 bases). CDR1 is SGDLS and CDR2 is YYNGEE in the germline V gene. The CDR3 loop spans 16 amino acids. Trimming left V 0 bases short and J 0 bases short, with 10 bases between. The CDR3 sequence is CASSVGGTVAKNIQYF. CDR3 nucleotides: TGTGCCAGCAGCGTAGGGGGGACTGTAGCCAAAAACATTCAGTACTTC.